The 19 T cell receptor beta chains reported below all come from one sample, sequenced in a study of cytomegalovirus exposure and HLA in healthy donors. PCR amplification relied on 60 Vbeta primers (plus 13 Jbeta primers). Profiling relied on immunoSEQ multiplex PCR, and the TCRdb table lists in-frame clones only, not all of them. The sample includes some 200,000 clones, around 77% seen only once; the top ten take roughly 3%. Sequenced sample: PBMCs. All receptors come from a woman under 40 in good health and CMV-seronegative.

The J gene is TRBJ2-5, the V gene TRBV4-1; TRBD2 agrees at 11 bases. J lost 5 bases, V lost 4 bases, and 9 bases had no gene match. In germline, CDR1 is MGHRA, CDR2 YSYEKL. CDR3 length: 16 amino acids. CDR3 sequence: CASSLGTSGLVETQYF. The CDR3, as DNA: TGCGCCAGCAGCCTGGGGACTAGCGGTTTGGTTGAGACCCAGTACTTC.

The gene calls are TRBV7-9 and TRBJ2-7; TRBD2 might be the D (5 bases). Deletions cut 5 bases from V and 4 bases from J, with 12 bases between. The CDR3 covers 13 residues. Germline V gene data show CDR1 as SEHNR and CDR2 as FQNEAQ (reference sequence). CDR3 sequence: CASSPRGGYEQYF. CDR3 nucleotide sequence: TGTGCCAGCAGCCCGCGAGGAGGTTACGAGCAGTACTTC.

This sequence joins TRBV27 and TRBJ2-1; TRBD1 aligns across 8 bases. V lost 2 bases to trimming and J lost 9 bases; unmatched junction nucleotides: 6. This CDR3 has 14 amino acids. Per germline, CDR1 MNHEY and CDR2 SMNVEV (reference sequence). This CDR3 reads CASSLQGACSEQFF. The CDR3 DNA is TGTGCCAGCAGTTTACAGGGGGCTTGTAGTGAGCAGTTCTTC.

The sample holds one count of this clone. The gene calls are TRBV15 and TRBJ1-5, with D tentatively TRBD1 (6 bases). Germline-derived CDR1 and CDR2 are LNHNV and YYDKDF (reference sequence). V was shortened by 0 bases and J by 6 bases, with 12 bases between the two germline ends. The CDR3 has 15 residues. CDR3 region: CATSRDRGGGQPQHF. The CDR3 DNA reads as TGTGCCACCAGCAGAGATCGAGGGGGGGGTCAGCCCCAGCATTTT.

This sequence joins TRBV19 and TRBJ1-1, with 7 bases matching TRBD1. This CDR3 is built from 14 residues. Per germline, CDR1 LNHDA and CDR2 SQIVND (reference sequence). V dropped 7 bases and J dropped 3; count of bases not matched to a gene: 8. CDR3: CASNSRGSYTEAFF. The CDR3 bases are TGTGCCAGTAACAGCAGGGGGTCGTACACTGAAGCTTTCTTT. The full variable domain, its missing parts supplied by reference TRBV19 and TRBJ1-1, is DGGITQSPKYLFRKEGQNVTLSCEQNLNHDAMYWYRQDPGQGLRLIYYSQIVNDFQKGDIAEGYSVSREKKESFPLTVTSAQKNPTAFYLCASNSRGSYTEAFFGQGTRLTVV.

The chain carries TRBV29-1 and TRBJ1-3; maybe TRBD1 (6 bases). CDR3 length: 15 residues. The germline V gene has CDR1 SQVTM and CDR2 ANQGSEA. This CDR3 reads CRHAGGLMSGNTIYF. CDR3 DNA sequence: TGCAGACATGCCGGGGGGCTGATGTCTGGAAACACCATATATTTT.

The genes are TRBV7-9 and TRBJ2-7; 8 nucleotides align to TRBD2. The ends lost 5 bases at V and 3 bases at J; junction bases unmatched: 9. CDR1 SEHNR and CDR2 FQNEAQ come from the germline V gene (reference sequence). The CDR3 extends over 15 amino acids. The CDR3 is CASSGGTRGNYEQYF. The CDR3 bases are TGTGCCAGCAGCGGCGGGACTAGAGGAAACTACGAGCAGTACTTC.

The chain uses TRBV5-1 and TRBJ1-2; 9 bases fit TRBD1. Germline-derived CDR1 and CDR2 are SGHRS and YFSETQ. Losses at the gene ends were 5 bases for V and 4 bases for J; bases not matched to a gene: 12. The CDR3 spans 16 residues. CDR3 sequence reads: CASRPPGDRDAYGYTF. CDR3 DNA sequence: TGCGCCAGCAGACCCCCGGGGGACAGGGATGCCTATGGCTACACCTTC.

This clone has only a few counts. The rearrangement joins TRBV6-5 to TRBJ1-3; D unresolved. Trimming took 5 bases from V and 1 from J, leaving 12 bases between them. This CDR3 comprises 15 residues. Germline CDR1 reads MNHEY; CDR2 reads SVGAGI. The CDR3 DNA reads TGTGCCAGCAGTCCCAAAGCGAATTCTGGAAACACCATATATTTT. Translated, it gives CASSPKANSGNTIYF.

CDR3 region: CASKGQQYNEQFF. The CDR3 coding sequence is TGTGCCAGCAAGGGACAGCAGTACAATGAGCAGTTCTTC. The V and J genes are TRBV28 and TRBJ2-1, with TRBD1 matching 7 bases. The CDR3 has 13 residues. After removal of 7 bases from V and 4 bases from J, the junction contained 4 bases not matched to a gene. From germline, CDR1 is MDHEN and CDR2 SYDVKM.

This chain joins TRBV9 and TRBJ1-6; TRBD1 matches at 7 bases. This CDR3 region has 14 residues. V lost 4 bases, J lost 7 bases, and 5 bases stayed unmatched. From germline, CDR1 is SGDLS and CDR2 YYNGEE. This CDR3 reads CASSKGQLNSPLHF. The CDR3 region has the DNA TGTGCCAGCAGCAAGGGACAGTTGAATTCACCCCTCCACTTT.

The chain joins TRBV6-1 to TRBJ1-2; TRBD1 aligns across 7 bases. The CDR3 contains 13 residues. Trimming cost V 10 bases and J 2 bases; bases outside gene matches: 7. The germline V gene has CDR1 MNHNS and CDR2 SASEGT. The CDR3 nucleotides read TGTGCCACCCAGGGGGTGTGGAACTATGGCTACACCTTC. Residues: CATQGVWNYGYTF.

The chain uses TRBV5-4 and TRBJ2-1, with 7 bases fitting TRBD2. CDR3 length: 16 amino acids. The germline V gene has CDR1 SGHNT and CDR2 YYREEE (reference sequence). Trimming cost V 0 bases and J 0 bases; bases outside gene matches: 3. In nucleotides, the CDR3 is TGTGCCAGCAGCTTGGGGGAGGGAAGCTCCTACAATGAGCAGTTCTTC. Protein product: CASSLGEGSSYNEQFF.

This chain uses TRBV2 with TRBJ2-5; tentative D call: TRBD2 (6 bases). This CDR3 comprises 12 residues. Trimming took off 6 bases at V and 5 bases at J, with 10 bases between the two ends. Germline values: CDR1 SNHLY, CDR2 FYNNEI. The CDR3, as DNA: TGTGCCAGCAGGTCCGGAGGGGAGACCCAGTACTTC. Protein sequence: CASRSGGETQYF.

This rearrangement joins TRBV6-1 to TRBJ2-7; perhaps TRBD1 as D (6 bases). Trimming pared 1 base from V and 2 bases from J, leaving 15 bases between. Germline-derived CDR1 and CDR2 are MNHNS and SASEGT. The length of the CDR3 is 16 residues. CDR3 amino acids: CASSEGPGQLTYEQYF. CDR3 nucleotides: TGTGCCAGCAGTGAAGGCCCGGGACAACTAACCTACGAGCAGTACTTC.

This clone was counted a few times. This CDR3 reads CASRLRRGTSQETQYF. CDR3 DNA sequence: TGTGCCAGCCGGTTAAGGCGGGGCACGTCCCAAGAGACCCAGTACTTC. The V and J genes are TRBV11-2 and TRBJ2-5; possible D gene TRBD2, 6 bases. The CDR3 has 16 amino acids. The V gene's germline CDR1 is SGHAT and CDR2 FQNNGV. The germline V and J ends were trimmed by 8 bases and 1 base, with 20 bases remaining between them.

This chain connects TRBV10-2 to TRBJ2-5; 7 bases match TRBD1. The assigned J gene may be wrong: the sequence end matches TRBJ2-7 better. CDR1 is WSHSY, CDR2 SAAADI, per germline. The CDR3 consists of 14 residues. DNA for the CDR3: TGCGCCAGCAGTGAATTGGGACAGACCTACGAGCAGTACTTC. This gives the protein CASSELGQTYEQYF.

The chain couples TRBV5-1 to TRBJ1-2; TRBD1 might be the D (6 bases). The length of the CDR3 is 15 residues. Trimming took off 4 bases at V and 13 bases at J, with 26 bases between the two ends. Looked up from germline, CDR1 is SGHRS and CDR2 is YFSETQ. The CDR3 here is CASSGTGLLSYRSTF. The DNA for the CDR3 is TGCGCCAGCAGCGGAACAGGGCTATTGAGCTATCGCTCCACCTTC.

This chain connects TRBV5-1 to TRBJ2-2; TRBD2 aligns across 9 bases. V lost 4 bases to trimming and J lost 6 bases; unmatched junction nucleotides: 7. Germline loops: CDR1 SGHRS, CDR2 YFSETQ. The CDR3 extends over 15 amino acids. The CDR3 DNA reads TGCGCCAGCAGCCCGGGCCTAGCGGGATCCGGGGAGCTGTTTTTT. Amino acid sequence: CASSPGLAGSGELFF.